This TCR beta chain was sequenced for a study of cytomegalovirus exposure and HLA in healthy donors. PCR primers comprised 60 Vbeta and 13 Jbeta primers. The repertoire was sequenced with immunoSEQ multiplex PCR; TCRdb's copy has only in-frame clones and lacks some. The table shows 100,000 to 150,000 clones, with about 80% occurring only once. Study findings and constraints: Some V segments could not be told apart, so they were left out, TRBV6-2 and TRBV6-3 among them.

On this clone itself: Antigen unknown.

This CDR3 region has 13 residues. Germline CDR1 is SEHNR and CDR2 is FQNEAQ (reference sequence). Deletions cut 1 base from V and 7 bases from J, with 11 bases between. Input material: PBMCs. This receptor was taken from a man aged 25-45 years in good health and CMV-seropositive. This chain connects TRBV7-9 to TRBJ2-7, with no clear D. CDR3 sequence: CASSLVGAPEQYF. CDR3 sequence (DNA): TGTGCCAGCAGCTTAGTGGGCGCCCCTGAGCAGTACTTC.